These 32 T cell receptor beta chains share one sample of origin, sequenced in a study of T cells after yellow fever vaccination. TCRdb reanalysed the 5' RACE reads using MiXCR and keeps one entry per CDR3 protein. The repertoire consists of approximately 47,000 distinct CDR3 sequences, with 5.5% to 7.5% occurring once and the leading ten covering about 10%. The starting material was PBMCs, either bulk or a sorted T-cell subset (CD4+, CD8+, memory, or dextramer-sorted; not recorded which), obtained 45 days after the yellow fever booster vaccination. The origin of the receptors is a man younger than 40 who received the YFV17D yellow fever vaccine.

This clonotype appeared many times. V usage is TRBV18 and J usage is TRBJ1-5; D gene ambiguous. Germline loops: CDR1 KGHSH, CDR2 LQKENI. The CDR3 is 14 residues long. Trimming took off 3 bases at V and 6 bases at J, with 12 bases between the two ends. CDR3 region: CASSPARSAQPQHF. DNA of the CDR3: TGTGCCAGCTCACCGGCGAGGTCGGCTCAGCCCCAGCATTTT.

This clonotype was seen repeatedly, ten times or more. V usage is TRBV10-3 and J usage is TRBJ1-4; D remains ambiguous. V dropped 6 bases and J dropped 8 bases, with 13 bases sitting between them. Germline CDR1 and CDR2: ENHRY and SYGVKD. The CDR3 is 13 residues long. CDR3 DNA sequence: TGTGCCATCAGGGACTCAGAGGAGGAAAAACTGTTTTTT. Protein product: CAIRDSEEEKLFF.

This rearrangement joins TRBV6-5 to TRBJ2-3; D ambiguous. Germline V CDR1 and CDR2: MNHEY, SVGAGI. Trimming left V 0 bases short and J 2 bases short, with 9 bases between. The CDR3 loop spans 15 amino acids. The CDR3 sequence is CASSYSVASTDTQYF. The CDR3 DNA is TGTGCCAGCAGTTACTCCGTGGCCTCCACAGATACGCAGTATTTT.

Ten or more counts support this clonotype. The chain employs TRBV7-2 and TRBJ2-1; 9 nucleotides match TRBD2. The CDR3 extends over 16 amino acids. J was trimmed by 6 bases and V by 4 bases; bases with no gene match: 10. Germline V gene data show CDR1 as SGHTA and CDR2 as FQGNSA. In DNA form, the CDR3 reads TGTGCCAGCAGCTCCCCGAGCGGGAGGAGGGTCAATGAGCAGTTCTTC. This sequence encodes CASSSPSGRRVNEQFF.

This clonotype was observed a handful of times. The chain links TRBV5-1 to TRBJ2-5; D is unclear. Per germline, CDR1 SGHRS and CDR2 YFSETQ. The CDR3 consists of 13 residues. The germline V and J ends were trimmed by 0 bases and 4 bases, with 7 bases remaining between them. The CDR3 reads CASSLGARETQYF. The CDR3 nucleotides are TGCGCCAGCAGCTTGGGCGCCCGAGAGACCCAGTACTTC. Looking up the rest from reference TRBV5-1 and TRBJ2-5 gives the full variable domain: KAGVTQTPRYLIKTRGQQVTLSCSPISGHRSVSWYQQTPGQGLQFLFEYFSETQRNKGNFPGRFSGRQFSNSRSEMNVSTLELGDSALYLCASSLGARETQYFGPGTRLLVL.

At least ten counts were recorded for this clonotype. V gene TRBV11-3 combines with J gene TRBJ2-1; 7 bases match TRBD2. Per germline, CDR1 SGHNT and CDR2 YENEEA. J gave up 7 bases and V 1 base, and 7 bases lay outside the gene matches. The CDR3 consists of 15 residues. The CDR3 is CASSLGSSGVNEQFF. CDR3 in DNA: TGTGCCAGCAGCTTAGGTTCTAGCGGTGTAAATGAGCAGTTCTTC.

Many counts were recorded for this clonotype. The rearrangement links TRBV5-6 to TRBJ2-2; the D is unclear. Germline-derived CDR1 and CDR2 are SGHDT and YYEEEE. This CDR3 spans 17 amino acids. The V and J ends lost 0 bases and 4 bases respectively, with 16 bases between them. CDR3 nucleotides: TGTGCCAGCAGCTTGGCTCCGGGCCCGCGAGGCACCGGGGAGCTGTTTTTT. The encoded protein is CASSLAPGPRGTGELFF.

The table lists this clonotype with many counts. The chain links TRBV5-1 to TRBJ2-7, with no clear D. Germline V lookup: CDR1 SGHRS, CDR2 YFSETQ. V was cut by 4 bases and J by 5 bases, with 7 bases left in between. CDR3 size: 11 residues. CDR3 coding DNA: TGCGCCAGCAGCCAGTATAACGAGCAGTACTTC. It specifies CASSQYNEQYF.

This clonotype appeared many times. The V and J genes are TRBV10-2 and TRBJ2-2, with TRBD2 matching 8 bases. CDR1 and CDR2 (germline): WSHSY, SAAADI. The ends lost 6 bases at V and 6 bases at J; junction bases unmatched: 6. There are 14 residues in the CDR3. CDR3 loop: CASSPGLVSGELFF. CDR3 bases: TGCGCCAGCAGCCCGGGACTAGTGTCCGGGGAGCTGTTTTTT.

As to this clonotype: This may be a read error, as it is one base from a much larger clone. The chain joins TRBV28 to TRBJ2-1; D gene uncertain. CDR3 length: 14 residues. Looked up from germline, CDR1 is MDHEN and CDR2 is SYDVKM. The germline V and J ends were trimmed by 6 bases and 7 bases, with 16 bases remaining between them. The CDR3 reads CASSEGPTSNEQFF. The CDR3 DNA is TGTGCCAGCAGCGAAGGACCGACCAGTAATGAGCAGTTCTTC.

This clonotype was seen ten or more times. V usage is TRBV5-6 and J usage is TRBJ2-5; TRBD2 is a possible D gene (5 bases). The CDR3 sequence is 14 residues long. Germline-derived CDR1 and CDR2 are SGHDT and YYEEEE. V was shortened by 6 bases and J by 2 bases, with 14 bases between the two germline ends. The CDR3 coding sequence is TGTGCCAGCACCCAGACTACTACTCAAGAGACCCAGTACTTC. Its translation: CASTQTTTQETQYF. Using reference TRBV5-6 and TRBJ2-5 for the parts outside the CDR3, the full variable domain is DAGVTQSPTHLIKTRGQQVTLRCSPKSGHDTVSWYQQALGQGPQFIFQYYEEEERQRGNFPDRFSGHQFPNYSSELNVNALLLGDSALYLCASTQTTTQETQYFGPGTRLLVL.

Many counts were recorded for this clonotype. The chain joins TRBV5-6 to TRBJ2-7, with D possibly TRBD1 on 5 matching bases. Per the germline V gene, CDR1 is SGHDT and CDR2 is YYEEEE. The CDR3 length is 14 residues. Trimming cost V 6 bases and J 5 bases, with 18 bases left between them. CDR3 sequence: CASNILQGYNEQYF. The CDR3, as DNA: TGTGCCAGCAACATCCTCCAGGGTTACAACGAGCAGTACTTC.

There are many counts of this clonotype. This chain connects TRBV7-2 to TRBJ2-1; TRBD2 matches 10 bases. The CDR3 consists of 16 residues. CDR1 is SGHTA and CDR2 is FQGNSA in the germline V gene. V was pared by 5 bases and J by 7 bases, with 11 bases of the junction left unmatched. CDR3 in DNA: TGTGCCAGCAGCCTTTCCCTAGCGGGAGAGGATAATGAGCAGTTCTTC. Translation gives CASSLSLAGEDNEQFF.

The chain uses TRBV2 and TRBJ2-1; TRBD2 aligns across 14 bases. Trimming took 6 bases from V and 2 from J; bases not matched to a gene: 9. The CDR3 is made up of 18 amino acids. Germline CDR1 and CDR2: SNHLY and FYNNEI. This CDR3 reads CASSPLGLAGAPYNEQFF. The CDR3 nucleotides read TGTGCCAGCAGCCCGTTGGGACTAGCGGGAGCGCCCTACAATGAGCAGTTCTTC.

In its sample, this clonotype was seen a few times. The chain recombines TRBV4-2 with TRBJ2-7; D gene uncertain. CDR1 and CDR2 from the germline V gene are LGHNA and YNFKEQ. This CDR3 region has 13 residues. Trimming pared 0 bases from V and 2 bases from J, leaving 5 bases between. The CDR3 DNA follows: TGTGCCAGCAGCCAAGAAGGGCCCTACGAGCAGTACTTC. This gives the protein CASSQEGPYEQYF.

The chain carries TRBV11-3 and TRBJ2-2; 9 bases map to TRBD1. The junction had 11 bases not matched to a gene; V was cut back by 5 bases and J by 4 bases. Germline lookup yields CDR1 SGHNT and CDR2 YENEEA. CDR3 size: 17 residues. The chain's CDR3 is CASSRDGTGMTTGELFF. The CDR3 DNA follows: TGTGCCAGCAGCCGAGATGGGACAGGGATGACCACCGGGGAGCTGTTTTTT.

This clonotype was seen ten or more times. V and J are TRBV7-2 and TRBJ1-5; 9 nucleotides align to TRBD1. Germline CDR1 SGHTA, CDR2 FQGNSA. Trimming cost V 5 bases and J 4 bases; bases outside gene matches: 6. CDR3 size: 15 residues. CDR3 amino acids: CASSLGTGRNQPQHF. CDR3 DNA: TGTGCCAGCAGCCTCGGGACAGGGCGAAATCAGCCCCAGCATTTT. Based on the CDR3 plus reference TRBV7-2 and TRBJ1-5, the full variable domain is GAGVSQSPSNKVTEKGKDVELRCDPISGHTALYWYRQSLGQGLEFLIYFQGNSAPDKSGLPSDRFSAERTGGSVSTLTIQRTQQEDSAVYLCASSLGTGRNQPQHFGDGTRLSIL.

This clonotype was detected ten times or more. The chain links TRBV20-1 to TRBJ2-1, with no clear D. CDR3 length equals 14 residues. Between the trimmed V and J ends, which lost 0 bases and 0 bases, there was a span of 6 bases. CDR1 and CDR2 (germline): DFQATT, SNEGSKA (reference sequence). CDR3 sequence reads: CSAREKGSYNEQFF. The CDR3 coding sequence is TGCAGTGCTAGAGAAAAAGGCTCCTACAATGAGCAGTTCTTC.

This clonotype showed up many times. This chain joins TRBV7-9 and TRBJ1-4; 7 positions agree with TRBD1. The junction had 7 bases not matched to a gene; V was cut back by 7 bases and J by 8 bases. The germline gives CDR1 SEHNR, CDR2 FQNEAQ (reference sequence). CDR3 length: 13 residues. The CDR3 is CASKYRGGEKLFF. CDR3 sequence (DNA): TGTGCCAGCAAATACAGGGGAGGAGAAAAACTGTTTTTT.

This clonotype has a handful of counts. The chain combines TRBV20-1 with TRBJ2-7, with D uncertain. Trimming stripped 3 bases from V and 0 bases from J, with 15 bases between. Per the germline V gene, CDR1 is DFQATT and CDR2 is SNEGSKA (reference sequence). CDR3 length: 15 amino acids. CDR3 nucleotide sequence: TGCAGTGCTAGGGACCCGGCATATAGCTCCTACGAGCAGTACTTC. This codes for CSARDPAYSSYEQYF.

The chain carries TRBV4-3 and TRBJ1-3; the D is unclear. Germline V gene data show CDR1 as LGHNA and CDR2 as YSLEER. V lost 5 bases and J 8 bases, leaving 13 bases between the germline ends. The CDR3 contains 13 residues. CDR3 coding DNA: TGCGCCAGCAGCGGTCTCCTGGAGGACACCATATATTTT. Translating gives CASSGLLEDTIYF.

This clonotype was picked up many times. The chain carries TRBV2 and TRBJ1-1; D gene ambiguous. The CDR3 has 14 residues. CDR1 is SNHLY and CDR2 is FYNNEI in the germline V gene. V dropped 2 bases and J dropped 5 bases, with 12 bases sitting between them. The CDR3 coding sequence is TGTGCCAGCAGTGAACTAGCAACGGGAACTGAAGCTTTCTTT. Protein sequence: CASSELATGTEAFF.

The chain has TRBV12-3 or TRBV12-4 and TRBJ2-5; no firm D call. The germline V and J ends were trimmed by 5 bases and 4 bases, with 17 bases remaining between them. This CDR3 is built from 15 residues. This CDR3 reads CASSPSWVQRETQYF. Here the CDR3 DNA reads TGTGCCAGCAGTCCGTCCTGGGTCCAGAGAGAGACCCAGTACTTC.

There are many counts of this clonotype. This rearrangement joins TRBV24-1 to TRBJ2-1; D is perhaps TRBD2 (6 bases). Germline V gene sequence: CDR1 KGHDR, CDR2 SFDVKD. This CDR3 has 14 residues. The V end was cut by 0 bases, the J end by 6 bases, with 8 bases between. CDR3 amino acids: CATSDLRRGNEQFF. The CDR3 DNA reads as TGTGCCACCAGTGATTTGAGGAGGGGCAATGAGCAGTTCTTC.

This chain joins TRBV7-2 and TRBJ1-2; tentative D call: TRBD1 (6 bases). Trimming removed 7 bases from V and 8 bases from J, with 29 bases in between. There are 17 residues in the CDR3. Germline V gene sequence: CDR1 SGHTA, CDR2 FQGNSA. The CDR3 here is CASTKGGAGRGEGGYTF. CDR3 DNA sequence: TGTGCCAGCACCAAAGGGGGGGCAGGGAGGGGCGAAGGGGGCTACACCTTC.

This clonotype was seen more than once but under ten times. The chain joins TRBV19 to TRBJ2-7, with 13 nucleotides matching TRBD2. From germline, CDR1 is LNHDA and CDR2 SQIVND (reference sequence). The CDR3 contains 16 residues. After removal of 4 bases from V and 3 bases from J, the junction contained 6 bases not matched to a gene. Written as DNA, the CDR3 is TGTGCCAGTAGTACCTTTGGGACTAGCGGGAACTACGAGCAGTACTTC. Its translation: CASSTFGTSGNYEQYF.

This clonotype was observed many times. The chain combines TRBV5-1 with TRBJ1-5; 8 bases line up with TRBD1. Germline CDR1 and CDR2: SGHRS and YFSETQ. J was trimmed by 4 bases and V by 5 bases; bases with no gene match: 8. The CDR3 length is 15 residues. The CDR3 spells CASRPTGGSNQPQHF. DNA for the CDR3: TGCGCCAGCAGGCCTACAGGGGGTAGTAATCAGCCCCAGCATTTT.

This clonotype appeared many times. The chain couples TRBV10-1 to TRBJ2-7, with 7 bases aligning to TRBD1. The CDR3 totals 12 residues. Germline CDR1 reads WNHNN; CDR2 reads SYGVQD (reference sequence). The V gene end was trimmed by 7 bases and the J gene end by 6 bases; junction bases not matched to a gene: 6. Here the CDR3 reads CASKGGRGEQYF. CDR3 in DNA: TGCGCCAGCAAAGGGGGCCGGGGCGAGCAGTACTTC.

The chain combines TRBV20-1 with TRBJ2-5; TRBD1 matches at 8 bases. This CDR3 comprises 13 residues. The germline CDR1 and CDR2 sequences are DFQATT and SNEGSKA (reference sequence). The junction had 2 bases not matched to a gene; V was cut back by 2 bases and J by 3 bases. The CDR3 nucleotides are TGCAGTGCTAGATTGACAGGGGAAGAGACCCAGTACTTC. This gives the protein CSARLTGEETQYF.

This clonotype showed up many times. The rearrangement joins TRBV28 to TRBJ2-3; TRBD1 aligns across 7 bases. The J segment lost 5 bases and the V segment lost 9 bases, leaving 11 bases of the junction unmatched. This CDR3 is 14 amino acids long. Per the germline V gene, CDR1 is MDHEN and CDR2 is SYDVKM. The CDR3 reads CASARRGPGDTQYF. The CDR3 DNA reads TGTGCCAGTGCCCGAAGGGGGCCGGGAGATACGCAGTATTTT.

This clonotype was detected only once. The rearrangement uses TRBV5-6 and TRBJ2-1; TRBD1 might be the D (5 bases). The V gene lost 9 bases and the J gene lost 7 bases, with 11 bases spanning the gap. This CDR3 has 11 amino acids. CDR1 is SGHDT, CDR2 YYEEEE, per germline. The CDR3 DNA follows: TGTGCCATGCGCCCAGGGAATGAGCAGTTCTTC. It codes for CAMRPGNEQFF.

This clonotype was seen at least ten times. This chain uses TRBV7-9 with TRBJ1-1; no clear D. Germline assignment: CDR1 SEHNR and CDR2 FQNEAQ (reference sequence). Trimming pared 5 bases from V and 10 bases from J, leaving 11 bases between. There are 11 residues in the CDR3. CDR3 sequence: CASSRLKAAFF. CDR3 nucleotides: TGTGCCAGCAGCCGGCTGAAGGCAGCTTTCTTT. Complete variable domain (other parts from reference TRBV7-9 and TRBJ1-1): DTGVSQNPRHKITKRGQNVTFRCDPISEHNRLYWYRQTLGQGPEFLTYFQNEAQLEKSRLLSDRFSAERPKGSFSTLEIQRTEQGDSAMYLCASSRLKAAFFGQGTRLTVV.